These 32 T cell receptor beta chains were all obtained from the same sample, sequenced in a study of blood T cell repertoires in COVID-19. Here immunoSEQ multiplex PCR was the method, and the copy in TCRdb shows in-frame clones only, minus some. The sample records under 400,000 clones, around 90% being singletons. The source material was peripheral blood. Receptors were obtained from a woman in her twenties or thirties with COVID-19, enrolled during active disease.

This sequence joins TRBV29-1 and TRBJ2-5; 7 bases are shared with TRBD1. V was clipped by 0 bases and J by 7 bases; unmatched bases: 11. Germline loops: CDR1 SQVTM, CDR2 ANQGSEA. The CDR3 runs to 15 residues. CDR3 protein: CSVEDPTGYGGTQYF. In DNA, the CDR3 is TGCAGCGTTGAAGATCCGACAGGGTATGGTGGGACCCAGTACTTC.

The V and J genes are TRBV6-5 and TRBJ2-7; 11 positions agree with TRBD1. Losses at the gene ends were 6 bases for V and 5 bases for J; bases not matched to a gene: 6. The germline V gene has CDR1 MNHEY and CDR2 SVGAGI. The CDR3 has 14 residues. The CDR3 sequence: CASRKGQGVHEQYF. The CDR3 bases are TGTGCCAGCAGAAAGGGACAGGGGGTCCACGAGCAGTACTTC.

This clone occurred once. One end of the junction is discordant with germline, which a read error may explain. The chain carries TRBV3-1 (or the pseudogene TRBV3-2) and TRBJ1-1; the match to TRBD1 covers 7 bases. Germline CDR1 is LGHDT and CDR2 is YNNKEL (reference sequence). The CDR3 runs 14 residues. The CDR3 coding sequence is TGTGCCAGCAACCAAGGAACAGGGGTGATTGAAGCTTTCTTT. It specifies CASNQGTGVIEAFF.

The gene calls are TRBV7-8 and TRBJ2-7; 11 bases agree with TRBD2. This CDR3 contains 14 residues. V lost 4 bases to trimming and J lost 5 bases; unmatched junction nucleotides: 4. Germline CDR1 SGHVS, CDR2 FQNEAQ. CDR3 amino acids: CASSSSGRLNEQYF. CDR3 bases: TGTGCCAGCAGCTCTAGCGGGAGGCTGAACGAGCAGTACTTC.

J is TRBJ2-5 and V is TRBV5-4; no clear D gene. Germline CDR1 is SGHNT and CDR2 is YYREEE (reference sequence). The CDR3 has 12 residues. The V end lost 0 bases, the J end lost 5 bases, and 5 bases lay between the germline ends. The CDR3 here is CASSLAMETQYF. The CDR3 region has the DNA TGTGCCAGCAGCTTGGCCATGGAGACCCAGTACTTC.

The CDR3 nucleotides are TGCAGCGCCAGGGCCTTGAACACTGAAGCTTTCTTT. Protein: CSARALNTEAFF. The chain has TRBV29-1 and TRBJ1-1; D is possibly TRBD1 (5 bases). The V and J ends lost 7 bases and 0 bases respectively, with 9 bases between them. There are 12 residues in the CDR3. Looked up from germline, CDR1 is SQVTM and CDR2 is ANQGSEA.

The chain combines TRBV6-5 with TRBJ1-2; the D gene is possibly TRBD1 (5 bases). There are 15 residues in the CDR3. V lost 6 bases, J lost 2 bases, and 16 bases lay in between. Germline values: CDR1 MNHEY, CDR2 SVGAGI. CDR3 region: CASSTPGGDNYGYTF. CDR3 nucleotides: TGTGCCAGCAGCACCCCGGGGGGGGACAACTATGGCTACACCTTC.

This chain connects TRBV3-1 (or the pseudogene TRBV3-2) to TRBJ2-5; D unclear. The germline V gene encodes CDR1 LGHDT and CDR2 YNNKEL (reference sequence). The CDR3 spans 12 residues. V lost 4 bases and J 3 bases, leaving 6 bases between the germline ends. The CDR3 sequence is CASSPPEETQYF. For the CDR3, the DNA is TGTGCCAGCAGCCCTCCAGAAGAGACCCAGTACTTC.

The V gene is TRBV11-2, the J gene TRBJ2-1; TRBD2 agrees at 11 bases. Germline V lookup: CDR1 SGHAT, CDR2 FQNNGV. CDR3 size: 15 residues. Trimming took 5 bases from V and 8 from J; bases not matched to a gene: 8. The CDR3 spells CASSPLAGGWYEQFF. The DNA of the CDR3 is TGTGCCAGCAGCCCTTTAGCGGGAGGGTGGTATGAGCAGTTCTTC.

The chain carries TRBV27 and TRBJ1-2; D uncertain. Trimming removed 2 bases at V and 0 bases at J, with 10 bases between. There are 15 residues in the CDR3. Germline assignment: CDR1 MNHEY and CDR2 SMNVEV (reference sequence). CDR3 region: CASSLMWGANYGYTF. The CDR3 DNA follows: TGTGCCAGCAGTTTAATGTGGGGAGCTAACTATGGCTACACCTTC.

V usage is TRBV5-1 and J usage is TRBJ1-4; 7 bases align to TRBD1. V lost 1 base and J lost 4; bases outside the gene matches: 7. Germline lookup yields CDR1 SGHRS and CDR2 YFSETQ. The CDR3 runs to 16 residues. The CDR3 region has the DNA TGCGCCAGCAGCTTGTCACAGGGGAACGGTAATGAAAAACTGTTTTTT. Amino acid sequence: CASSLSQGNGNEKLFF.

The gene calls are TRBV6-5 and TRBJ2-7; 12 nucleotides match TRBD1. J was trimmed by 5 bases and V by 6 bases; bases with no gene match: 8. Germline V lookup: CDR1 MNHEY, CDR2 SVGAGI. This CDR3 is built from 15 residues. The CDR3 reads CASRNPGTGGDEQYF. CDR3 nucleotides: TGTGCCAGCAGAAATCCCGGGACAGGGGGCGACGAGCAGTACTTC.

The J gene is TRBJ1-1, the V gene TRBV5-1; a possible D gene is TRBD1 (6 bases). The ends were cut back, 4 bases at V and 1 base at J, with 14 bases in the middle. Germline CDR1 is SGHRS and CDR2 is YFSETQ. This CDR3 is built from 15 residues. CDR3 amino acids: CASSELQGTNTEAFF. In DNA form, the CDR3 reads TGCGCCAGCAGCGAACTACAGGGTACGAACACTGAAGCTTTCTTT. The entire variable domain, with the rest obtained from reference TRBV5-1 and TRBJ1-1, is as follows: KAGVTQTPRYLIKTRGQQVTLSCSPISGHRSVSWYQQTPGQGLQFLFEYFSETQRNKGNFPGRFSGRQFSNSRSEMNVSTLELGDSALYLCASSELQGTNTEAFFGQGTRLTVV.

The rearrangement joins TRBV3-1 (or the pseudogene TRBV3-2) to TRBJ1-6; D uncertain. Germline lookup yields CDR1 LGHDT and CDR2 YNNKEL (reference sequence). This CDR3 region has 14 residues. The V end lost 1 base, the J end lost 6 bases, and 7 bases lay between the germline ends. CDR3 in amino acids: CASSQVNLNSPLHF. Written as DNA, the CDR3 is TGTGCCAGCAGCCAAGTAAATCTTAATTCACCCCTCCACTTT.

This rearrangement joins TRBV4-1 to TRBJ2-3, with 8 bases matching TRBD1. The J segment lost 5 bases and the V segment lost 0 bases, leaving 4 bases of the junction unmatched. This CDR3 spans 15 amino acids. Germline CDR1 MGHRA, CDR2 YSYEKL. The CDR3 region has the DNA TGCGCCAGCAGCCAAGATCAGGGGGCGGGAGATACGCAGTATTTT. Protein: CASSQDQGAGDTQYF.

The genes are TRBV3-1 (or the pseudogene TRBV3-2) and TRBJ2-7; D possibly corresponds to TRBD2 (6 bases). The V and J ends lost 0 bases and 2 bases respectively, with 14 bases between them. The germline V gene has CDR1 LGHDT and CDR2 YNNKEL (reference sequence). The CDR3 extends over 16 amino acids. The CDR3 DNA reads TGTGCCAGCAGCCAAGAATCGGGGGAACTCGCCTACGAGCAGTACTTC. This sequence encodes CASSQESGELAYEQYF.

The chain combines TRBV5-1 with TRBJ2-1; weak D call: TRBD1 (6 bases). Germline-derived CDR1 and CDR2 are SGHRS and YFSETQ. CDR3 length: 15 amino acids. The germline V and J ends were trimmed by 1 base and 1 base, with 9 bases remaining between them. The chain's CDR3 is CASSLNQGSYNEQFF. The CDR3 DNA reads TGCGCCAGCAGCTTGAATCAGGGGTCCTACAATGAGCAGTTCTTC.

This chain joins TRBV28 and TRBJ2-3, with 13 positions matching TRBD2. The junction had 6 bases not matched to a gene; V was cut back by 5 bases and J by 7 bases. Germline CDR1 and CDR2: MDHEN and SYDVKM. The CDR3 is made up of 15 amino acids. The CDR3 nucleotides are TGTGCCAGCAGTGGACTAGCGGGAGAGTTTCATACGCAGTATTTT. It codes for CASSGLAGEFHTQYF.

V and J are TRBV30 and TRBJ2-1; 10 nucleotides align to TRBD2. CDR1 and CDR2 from the germline V gene are GTSNPN and SVGIG (reference sequence). Trimming cost V 3 bases and J 7 bases; bases outside gene matches: 9. The CDR3 spans 15 residues. The DNA for the CDR3 is TGTGCCTGGAGAGGCCTAGCGGGAGTCGGGAATGAGCAGTTCTTC. Translated: CAWRGLAGVGNEQFF.

The CDR3 here is CASSFGGTGGRGGYTF. Written as DNA, the CDR3 is TGCGCCAGCAGCTTCGGAGGGACAGGGGGAAGGGGTGGCTACACCTTC. The rearrangement links TRBV5-1 to TRBJ1-2, with TRBD1 matching 11 bases. Germline loops: CDR1 SGHRS, CDR2 YFSETQ. Trimming took 2 bases from V and 7 from J; bases not matched to a gene: 10. CDR3 size: 16 residues.

V usage is TRBV3-1 (or the pseudogene TRBV3-2) and J usage is TRBJ2-1, with 13 bases identical to TRBD2. From germline, CDR1 is LGHDT and CDR2 YNNKEL (reference sequence). This CDR3 is 14 amino acids long. J lost 6 bases, V lost 10 bases, and 6 bases had no gene match. The chain's CDR3 is CATATSGRSNEQFF. DNA for the CDR3: TGTGCCACTGCGACTAGCGGGAGGAGCAATGAGCAGTTCTTC.

This clone was detected a few times. The chain recombines TRBV2 with TRBJ1-6; D ambiguous. Looked up from germline, CDR1 is SNHLY and CDR2 is FYNNEI. Deletions cut 6 bases from V and 7 bases from J, with 25 bases between. This CDR3 has 18 amino acids. CDR3 sequence: CASSALGGTVSQNSPLHF. The CDR3, as DNA: TGTGCCAGCAGCGCTCTCGGAGGTACCGTTTCCCAAAATTCACCCCTCCACTTT.

The gene calls are TRBV14 and TRBJ2-1; D is undetermined. V was pared by 1 base and J by 14 bases, with 12 bases between. CDR1 SGHDN and CDR2 FVKESK come from the germline V gene. The length of the CDR3 is 12 residues. The CDR3 loop is CASSQGDSSEFF. The CDR3 DNA follows: TGTGCCAGCAGCCAAGGTGATAGCTCTGAGTTCTTC. Drawing the rest from reference TRBV14 and TRBJ2-1, the complete variable domain is EAGVTQFPSHSVIEKGQTVTLRCDPISGHDNLYWYRRVMGKEIKFLLHFVKESKQDESGMPNNRFLAERTGGTYSTLKVQPAELEDSGVYFCASSQGDSSEFFGPGTRLTVL.

The gene calls are TRBV30 and TRBJ1-4; D remains ambiguous. Trimming removed 0 bases at V and 4 bases at J, with 9 bases between. Germline assignment: CDR1 GTSNPN and CDR2 SVGIG (reference sequence). This CDR3 is built from 14 residues. CDR3 in amino acids: CAWSVPGVNEKLFF. The CDR3 DNA reads as TGTGCCTGGAGTGTACCCGGGGTTAATGAAAAACTGTTTTTT.

The rearrangement uses TRBV2 and TRBJ1-1; weak D call: TRBD1 (5 bases). V shed 7 bases and J shed 2 bases, with 14 bases lying between them. Germline V gene lookup returns CDR1 SNHLY and CDR2 FYNNEI. The CDR3 consists of 14 residues. As DNA, the CDR3 is TGTGCCAGCACCCGAGGGGAGGGAAACACTGAAGCTTTCTTT. Its protein is CASTRGEGNTEAFF. Supplemented by reference TRBV2 and TRBJ1-1, the full variable domain reads EPEVTQTPSHQVTQMGQEVILRCVPISNHLYFYWYRQILGQKVEFLVSFYNNEISEKSEIFDDQFSVERPDGSNFTLKIRSTKLEDSAMYFCASTRGEGNTEAFFGQGTRLTVV.

In its sample, this clone was seen once. The chain joins TRBV7-8 to TRBJ1-6; D might be TRBD1 (6 bases). CDR3 length: 14 amino acids. Germline V gene sequence: CDR1 SGHVS, CDR2 FQNEAQ. Trimming removed 1 base from V and 8 bases from J, with 9 bases in between. In DNA, the CDR3 is TGTGCCAGCAGCTTAGGAAACAGGGATTCACCCCTCCACTTT. It codes for CASSLGNRDSPLHF.

This sequence joins TRBV30 and TRBJ1-2; possibly TRBD1 for D (5 bases). Germline V gene sequence: CDR1 GTSNPN, CDR2 SVGIG (reference sequence). V lost 2 bases and J 6 bases, leaving 10 bases between the germline ends. The CDR3 runs to 12 residues. The CDR3 coding sequence is TGTGCCTGGAGTCTCAGGGATGATGGCTACACCTTC. It codes for CAWSLRDDGYTF.

The chain is built from TRBV7-6 and TRBJ2-1, with 12 bases fitting TRBD2. Germline V gene lookup returns CDR1 SGHVS and CDR2 FNYEAQ. The CDR3 extends over 17 amino acids. V lost 1 base to trimming and J lost 5 bases; unmatched junction nucleotides: 6. CDR3 amino acids: CASSLGLAGVGDNEQFF. The CDR3 nucleotides are TGTGCCAGCAGCTTAGGACTAGCGGGAGTCGGAGACAATGAGCAGTTCTTC.

The V gene is TRBV28, the J gene TRBJ2-7, with 9 bases matching TRBD1. Germline CDR1 is MDHEN and CDR2 is SYDVKM. Germline trimming cut 1 base from V and 1 base from J; bases unmatched to any gene: 2. The CDR3 consists of 15 residues. CDR3 in amino acids: CASSLLGTGSYEQYF. The CDR3 nucleotides read TGTGCCAGCAGTTTATTGGGGACAGGGTCCTACGAGCAGTACTTC.

The chain employs TRBV5-1 and TRBJ2-7; the match to TRBD2 covers 7 bases. The CDR3 runs to 15 residues. Trimming took 6 bases from V and 4 from J; bases not matched to a gene: 13. The germline V gene has CDR1 SGHRS and CDR2 YFSETQ. The CDR3 sequence: CASNPLGGTLYEQYF. The CDR3 DNA reads as TGCGCCAGCAACCCCCTCGGGGGGACTCTTTACGAGCAGTACTTC.

The chain uses TRBV6-5 and TRBJ2-3; 8 bases agree with TRBD2. The V gene's germline CDR1 is MNHEY and CDR2 SVGAGI. V dropped 6 bases and J dropped 1; count of bases not matched to a gene: 6. The CDR3 is 15 residues long. The CDR3 loop is CASRIAGTGTDTQYF. CDR3 sequence (DNA): TGTGCCAGCAGGATAGCGGGAACCGGCACAGATACGCAGTATTTT.

The rearrangement links TRBV27 to TRBJ2-7, with TRBD1 matching over 8 bases. This CDR3 is 14 amino acids long. The germline V gene has CDR1 MNHEY and CDR2 SMNVEV (reference sequence). J was trimmed by 5 bases and V by 10 bases; bases with no gene match: 13. CDR3 residues: CATARQGRGHEQYF. CDR3 sequence (DNA): TGTGCCACCGCCCGACAGGGGCGCGGCCACGAGCAGTACTTC.